These 18 T cell receptor beta chains share one sample of origin, sequenced in a study of T cells in Graves' hyperthyroidism and ophthalmopathy. It was RNA transcripts that yielded the amplified TCR beta CDR3 regions. HTBI primers drove first-round RT-PCR of the TCR CDR3. A single record per CDR3 protein comes from TCRdb applying MiXCR to the multiplex PCR reads. The sample shows hundreds of thousands of distinct CDR3 sequences, roughly 37% of them seen only once. Sequences were obtained from blood. These receptors were collected from a young man with Graves' hyperthyroidism.

A note on this clonotype: At one of its ends the junction is not consistent with the germline gene, which may arise from a read error. J is TRBJ2-5 and V is TRBV7-2; possibly TRBD1 for D (6 bases). The CDR3 is 14 residues long. The germline CDR1 and CDR2 sequences are SGHTA and FQGNSA. CDR3 loop: CASSRQVGQGTQYF. The CDR3 DNA reads TGTGCCAGCAGCCGACAGGTGGGTCAAGGGACCCAGTACTTC.

The gene calls are TRBV7-3 and TRBJ2-2; D is perhaps TRBD2 (5 bases). V gave up 8 bases and J gave up 8 bases, with 15 bases separating them. This CDR3 contains 13 residues. Looked up from germline, CDR1 is SGHTA and CDR2 is FQGTGA. The CDR3 spells CASCSVERGELFF. Written as DNA, the CDR3 is TGTGCCAGCTGCTCTGTTGAGCGGGGGGAGCTGTTTTTT.

This clonotype was counted only a few times. This chain joins TRBV4-1 and TRBJ1-5; the D is unclear. V lost 5 bases, J lost 6 bases, and 14 bases lay in between. CDR3 length: 14 residues. Germline CDR1 and CDR2: MGHRA and YSYEKL. The CDR3 DNA sequence: TGCGCCAGCAGCGATCCAGCGGGTGGTCAGCCCCAGCATTTT. This codes for CASSDPAGGQPQHF.

The chain couples TRBV20-1 to TRBJ1-2, with D unclear. The germline V gene encodes CDR1 DFQATT and CDR2 SNEGSKA (reference sequence). V lost 6 bases, J lost 4 bases, and 15 bases lay in between. CDR3 size: 13 residues. The CDR3 loop is CSASSPLSYGYTF. CDR3 DNA: TGCAGTGCCAGCAGCCCTCTTAGCTATGGCTACACCTTC.

In regard to this clonotype: A much larger clonotype is one base distant, so this may be a read error. This sequence joins TRBV12-3 or TRBV12-4 and TRBJ1-2, with 8 bases that match TRBD1. This CDR3 has 13 amino acids. Trimming at V came to 6 bases and at J to 7 bases, leaving 7 bases not matched to a gene. The CDR3 spells CASSPGQVSGYTF. The CDR3 DNA reads TGTGCCAGCAGCCCGGGACAGGTCTCTGGCTACACCTTC.

This clonotype was seen once. This may come from a read error, since a much larger clone is one base off. The chain links TRBV2 to TRBJ1-2; D may be TRBD1 (6 bases). There are 14 residues in the CDR3. CDR1 and CDR2 from the germline V gene are SNHLY and FYNNEI. CDR3 protein: CAGSEVWGAGGYTF. The DNA for the CDR3 is TGTGCCGGCAGTGAAGTTTGGGGGGCTGGAGGCTACACCTTC.

The V gene is TRBV7-2, the J gene TRBJ2-2; D may correspond to TRBD1 or TRBD2 (5 bases each). Trimming shortened V by 3 bases and J by 4 bases, and 15 bases separated the two germline ends. Germline-derived CDR1 and CDR2 are SGHTA and FQGNSA. The CDR3 length is 16 residues. For the CDR3, the DNA is TGTGCCAGCAGCTTGTTTGTGGGGGAGAGCACCGGGGAGCTGTTTTTT. It yields the protein CASSLFVGESTGELFF.

A few counts support this clonotype. The chain couples TRBV4-3 to TRBJ2-7; the D call may be TRBD1 or TRBD2 (5 bases each). The V end lost 3 bases, the J end lost 3 bases, and 9 bases lay between the germline ends. Germline values: CDR1 LGHNA, CDR2 YSLEER. This CDR3 spans 13 amino acids. The CDR3 DNA reads as TGCGCCAGCAGCCAGGGGGTTCTCTACGAGCAGTACTTC. This sequence encodes CASSQGVLYEQYF.

This clonotype was seen at least ten times. This sequence joins TRBV19 and TRBJ1-5, with D perhaps matching TRBD1 (5 bases). Germline values: CDR1 LNHDA, CDR2 SQIVND (reference sequence). V was shortened by 7 bases and J by 5 bases, with 12 bases between the two germline ends. The CDR3 loop spans 13 amino acids. The CDR3 coding sequence is TGTGCCAGTACTCACAGGCTCGATCAGCCCCAGCATTTT. Amino acid sequence: CASTHRLDQPQHF.

Comment on this clonotype: A much larger clone sits a single nucleotide away, making a read error possible. The CDR3 DNA sequence: TGCAGTGCTAGTCCTGAGGGCGGGAGGGCTTTCTTT. Protein: CSASPEGGRAFF. V is TRBV20-1 and J is TRBJ1-1; D is ambiguous. Trimming left V 3 bases short and J 11 bases short, with 16 bases between. The CDR3 totals 12 residues. Per the germline V gene, CDR1 is DFQATT and CDR2 is SNEGSKA (reference sequence).

The J gene is TRBJ2-6, the V gene TRBV6-6; D is ambiguous. The length of the CDR3 is 15 residues. Germline CDR1 and CDR2: MNHNY and SVGAGI (reference sequence). Trimming cost V 6 bases and J 0 bases, with 9 bases left between them. This chain's CDR3 is CASRTQYSGANVLTF. The CDR3 DNA sequence: TGTGCCAGCAGGACGCAATACTCTGGGGCCAACGTCCTGACTTTC.

This clonotype was seen more than once but under ten times. The chain links TRBV7-2 to TRBJ2-7; possibly TRBD2 for D (5 bases). The germline V and J ends were trimmed by 2 bases and 2 bases, with 10 bases remaining between them. The CDR3 covers 14 residues. Germline CDR1 SGHTA, CDR2 FQGNSA. CDR3 residues: CASSLKVGAYEQYF. CDR3 bases: TGTGCCAGCAGCTTAAAAGTCGGGGCCTACGAGCAGTACTTC.

Regarding this clonotype: This may arise from a read error, as a much more abundant clone is one base away. This chain's CDR3 is CATSRDIGRAETQYF. The CDR3 DNA follows: TGTGCCACCAGCAGAGATATTGGCAGGGCAGAGACCCAGTACTTC. The J gene is TRBJ2-5, the V gene TRBV15; a weak D match, TRBD1 (5 bases). The germline V gene has CDR1 LNHNV and CDR2 YYDKDF (reference sequence). The V and J ends lost 0 bases and 4 bases respectively, with 12 bases between them. CDR3 length: 15 residues.

The table lists this clonotype with a few counts. The chain recombines TRBV9 with TRBJ1-1, with no clear D. The CDR3 is 14 amino acids. V was clipped by 4 bases and J by 7 bases, with 17 bases between them. The germline gives CDR1 SGDLS, CDR2 YYNGEE. The CDR3 loop is CASSSGGPVYEAFF. CDR3 DNA: TGTGCCAGCAGCTCGGGCGGGCCGGTTTATGAAGCTTTCTTT.

The CDR3 DNA reads as TGCGCCAGCAGCCTAGACGGGGGGCTGAACGGGGAGCTGTTTTTT. Translated, it gives CASSLDGGLNGELFF. The chain has TRBV4-1 and TRBJ2-2, with a tentative D call TRBD2 (7 bases). Germline assignment: CDR1 MGHRA and CDR2 YSYEKL. This CDR3 has 15 amino acids. Trimming took off 4 bases at V and 7 bases at J, with 16 bases between the two ends.

This clonotype was observed a handful of times. V and J are TRBV5-1 and TRBJ1-6; D might be TRBD1 (5 bases). The V end lost 2 bases, the J end lost 9 bases, and 12 bases lay between the germline ends. CDR1 SGHRS and CDR2 YFSETQ come from the germline V gene. CDR3 length equals 14 residues. CDR3 loop: CASSFGAVRSPLHF. In DNA form, the CDR3 reads TGCGCCAGCAGCTTCGGGGCCGTACGTTCACCCCTCCACTTT.

About this clonotype itself: One end of the junction fails to match germline, which may point to a read error. This chain connects TRBV10-3 to TRBJ2-7, with D uncertain. Germline values: CDR1 ENHRY, CDR2 SYGVKD. This CDR3 comprises 12 residues. CDR3 loop: CASSEGWGKQYF. For the CDR3, the DNA is TGTGCCAGCAGTGAAGGATGGGGAAAGCAGTACTTC.

The V call is TRBV6-6, the J call TRBJ2-7, with D maybe TRBD2 (6 bases). V was shortened by 7 bases and J by 6 bases, with 25 bases between the two germline ends. This CDR3 comprises 16 residues. CDR1 and CDR2 from the germline V gene are MNHNY and SVGAGI (reference sequence). The CDR3 region has the DNA TGTGCCAGCACCAAACGGGGGTTGCGGGACGGATCCGAGCAGTACTTC. Translated, it gives CASTKRGLRDGSEQYF.